Below, 4 T cell receptor beta chains from the same sample are listed, as sequenced in a study of beta chain features in type 1 diabetes. Study-level findings and limits: People with Type 1 diabetes carried modestly yet significantly shorter TCRB CDR3s in all four CD4+ subsets.

Expressed TCRB transcripts got sequenced, as all isolated RNA was reverse transcribed. Method: immunoSEQ multiplex PCR; TCRdb's copy keeps in-frame clones and lacks some. The table includes about 340,000 clones, around 9.3% detected once. These TCRs are of unknown antigen specificity. The sequenced material came from central memory CD4+ T cells from blood. The source of these receptors is a man under 40 with type 1 diabetes.

This rearrangement joins TRBV19 to TRBJ2-5; possible D gene TRBD2, 6 bases. The CDR3 length is 13 residues. Between the trimmed V and J ends, which lost 7 bases and 5 bases, there was a span of 14 bases. The V gene's germline CDR1 is LNHDA and CDR2 SQIVND (reference sequence). This CDR3 reads CASTPRRGETQYF. CDR3 sequence (DNA): TGTGCCAGTACCCCAAGGCGGGGTGAGACCCAGTACTTC.

This clone turned up a few times. The V gene is TRBV19, the J gene TRBJ2-3; 10 bases map to TRBD2. Trimming at V came to 4 bases and at J to 2 bases, leaving 3 bases not matched to a gene. Germline values: CDR1 LNHDA, CDR2 SQIVND (reference sequence). This CDR3 spans 15 amino acids. CDR3 residues: CASSRTSGITDTQYF. In DNA, the CDR3 is TGTGCCAGTAGTAGGACTAGCGGTATCACAGATACGCAGTATTTT.

This clone has a handful of counts. The chain uses TRBV7-2 and TRBJ1-1; possibly TRBD1 for D (6 bases). The length of the CDR3 is 12 residues. CDR1 and CDR2 (germline): SGHTA, FQGNSA. With 5 bases removed from V and 9 bases from J, the gap between germline ends came to 13 bases. The DNA for the CDR3 is TGTGCCAGCAGCGTTCGACAGGCCAAAGCTTTCTTT. This encodes CASSVRQAKAFF.

The gene calls are TRBV7-8 and TRBJ1-5; D remains unclear. Germline CDR1 is SGHVS and CDR2 is FQNEAQ. V was pared by 5 bases and J by 3 bases, with 14 bases between. This CDR3 is built from 15 residues. As DNA, the CDR3 is TGTGCCAGCAGCCGCTTGGAATTGCCCAATCAGCCCCAGCATTTT. Translation gives CASSRLELPNQPQHF.